Presented here are 7 T cell receptor beta chains from one specimen sequenced in a study of early stage breast cancer tumors. Some clones are missing from TCRdb's copy, which holds only in-frame ones; the method was immunoSEQ multiplex PCR. The sample records about 5,000 clones, 64% being singletons. Sequencing used breast tumor tissue. Source of these receptors: a person aged 45-65 years with breast cancer.

V is TRBV5-1 and J is TRBJ2-5; the match to TRBD1 covers 8 bases. This CDR3 spans 15 amino acids. V dropped 3 bases and J dropped 5; count of bases not matched to a gene: 9. CDR1 SGHRS and CDR2 YFSETQ come from the germline V gene. The CDR3 protein is CASSSSGQVDETQYF. As DNA, the CDR3 is TGCGCCAGCAGCTCCTCGGGACAGGTCGATGAGACCCAGTACTTC.

This clone was recorded a few times. The gene calls are TRBV6-4 and TRBJ2-3, with TRBD2 matching over 8 bases. Germline trimming cut 3 bases from V and 1 base from J; bases unmatched to any gene: 3. CDR1 is MRHNA, CDR2 SNTAGT, per germline. The CDR3 has 15 residues. CDR3 sequence: CASSEVAGRTDTQYF. The CDR3, as DNA: TGTGCCAGCAGTGAGGTAGCGGGGCGCACAGATACGCAGTATTTT.

The chain uses TRBV7-2 and TRBJ2-7; D possibly corresponds to TRBD1 (5 bases). This CDR3 is built from 14 residues. Germline CDR1 and CDR2: SGHTA and FQGNSA. Trimming removed 6 bases at V and 5 bases at J, with 17 bases between. The CDR3 reads CASRRTVQENEQYF. In nucleotides, the CDR3 is TGTGCCAGCAGGAGAACGGTACAGGAAAACGAGCAGTACTTC.

This clone was counted once. The chain joins TRBV2 to TRBJ2-5; D is perhaps TRBD1 or TRBD2 (5 bases each). The ends were cut back, 1 base at V and 4 bases at J, with 13 bases in the middle. Germline V gives CDR1 SNHLY, CDR2 FYNNEI. This CDR3 has 15 amino acids. CDR3 region: CASSEERGAGETQYF. The DNA of the CDR3 is TGTGCCAGCAGTGAAGAAAGAGGGGCCGGAGAGACCCAGTACTTC.

The chain employs TRBV4-1 and TRBJ1-6; maybe TRBD1 (5 bases). V shed 0 bases and J shed 5 bases, with 5 bases lying between them. The CDR3 loop spans 14 amino acids. The germline V gene encodes CDR1 MGHRA and CDR2 YSYEKL. Here the CDR3 DNA reads TGCGCCAGCAGCCAAGACAGGGATAATTCACCCCTCCACTTT. Translation gives CASSQDRDNSPLHF.

The chain uses TRBV6-6 and TRBJ2-1; TRBD1 or TRBD2 may be the D gene (5 bases each). Germline assignment: CDR1 MNHNY and CDR2 SVGAGI (reference sequence). Deletions cut 5 bases from V and 6 bases from J, with 8 bases between. This CDR3 has 12 residues. CDR3: CASSPGANEQFF. CDR3 DNA sequence: TGTGCCAGCAGTCCCGGGGCCAATGAGCAGTTCTTC.

CDR3 bases: TGTGCCAGCAGTGAAGCAGCAGGGGTTGACTATGGCTACACCTTC. Translated: CASSEAAGVDYGYTF. V gene TRBV6-1 combines with J gene TRBJ1-2; TRBD1 is a possible D gene (6 bases). Germline CDR1 reads MNHNS; CDR2 reads SASEGT. This CDR3 contains 15 residues. Trimming removed 0 bases at V and 3 bases at J, with 11 bases between.